This T cell receptor beta chain was documented in a study of control samples from healthy donors and cancer patients. TCRdb keeps only in-frame clones here, not all; method: immunoSEQ multiplex PCR. The sample has 90,000 to 100,000 clones, roughly nine tenths seen once. The CDR3 runs to 15 residues. CDR1 is SGHTA and CDR2 is FQGNSA in the germline V gene. V gave up 2 bases and J gave up 4 bases; unmatched junction bases: 6. Sequencing input: blood. The source of this sequence is a woman between 18 and 29 years old in good health. The gene calls are TRBV7-2 and TRBJ2-7, with 9 bases that match TRBD1. The CDR3, as DNA: TGTGCCAGCAGCTTATACAGGGGGCTGGAGTACGAGCAGTACTTC. Its translation is CASSLYRGLEYEQYF.